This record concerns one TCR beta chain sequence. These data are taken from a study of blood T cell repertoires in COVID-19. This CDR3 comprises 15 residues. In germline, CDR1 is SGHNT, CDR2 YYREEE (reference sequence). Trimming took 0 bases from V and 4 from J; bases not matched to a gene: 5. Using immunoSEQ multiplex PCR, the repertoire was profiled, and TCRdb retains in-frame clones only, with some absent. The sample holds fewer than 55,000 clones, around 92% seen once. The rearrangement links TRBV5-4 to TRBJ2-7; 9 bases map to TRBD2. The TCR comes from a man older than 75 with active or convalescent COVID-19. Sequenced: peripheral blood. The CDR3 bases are TGTGCCAGCAGCTTGGGACTAGCGGTGACATACGAGCAGTACTTC. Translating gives CASSLGLAVTYEQYF.